The present T cell receptor (beta chain) was sequenced within a study of blood T cell repertoires in COVID-19 (dated by TCRdb to the early 2020s). Study-level background: Collaborator samples came from the United States, Italy and Spain and covered acute and convalescent phases of COVID-19. The material from the prospective study consisted of cDNA or gDNA derived from T cells, B-cell-depleted T cells, or PBMCs. The dataset comprised deeply sampled blood TCRbeta repertoires from subjects exposed to, actively infected with, or recovered from COVID-19. The repertoires were released in a freely available public database meant as a resource for research on the immune response to SARS-CoV-2. The samples were drawn from two sources: the first 160 participants of the ongoing ImmuneRACE study, and 1,000 to 1,500 subjects contributed by 6 global collaborators. Sample metadata almost always included a de-identified subject ID, COVID-19 status, age in years and sex. Where HLA class I and class II types were available, the types were taken from metadata supplied by the sample provider, not from assay-based typing.

The immunoSEQ Assay, a bias-controlled multiplex PCR, was used to amplify TCRbeta CDR3 regions from genomic DNA. In the authors' own workflow: Within the assay, amplification of reference gene primers was used to estimate how many nucleated cells each sample contained. Sequence reads were collapsed and filtered to measure the absolute abundance of every unique TCRbeta CDR3 rearrangement. Productive Simpson clonality was computed per sample as the square root of Simpson's diversity index over productive rearrangements. TCRdb obtained this table from immuneACCESS and retained in-frame rearrangements with V and J assigned. These tables miss some clones; where compared with another copy, unresolved V genes account for less than half of the shortfall, and the remainder is unexplained. The V and J calls and clone size are taken from that table; D and trimming were inferred from the DNA. The sample has 200,000 or so clones on record, about 88% of them singletons. Over 15% of the sample is held by the ten biggest clonotypes.

As concerns this clone: The specificity of this receptor is unknown. No much larger clone is present one base from it, and per-base qualities are unavailable.

CDR1 and CDR2, per the germline V gene, are SGHDT and YYEEEE. The CDR3 covers 15 residues, taking in both the cysteine and the phenylalanine. The only DNA kept is the CDR3, 45 bases in frame from the first base. V is pared back by 0 bases and J by 0 bases, with 7 bases lying between the germline termini. At one collaborating source in Seattle, patients were enrolled during active infection and were followed longitudinally through the course of disease. Each collaborating institution followed its own protocols to collect whole blood in K2EDTA tubes. Collaborator samples were shipped for TCRbeta analysis as frozen whole blood, isolated PBMCs, or DNA extracted from either sample type. General findings and caveats noted by the study authors: The amount of clinical and demographic metadata varied by source and participant and was provided uncurated.

This receptor was obtained from a man aged 50 to 59 with COVID-19, enrolled during active disease. The sequence is built from TRBV5-6 and TRBJ1-3, with no confidently assigned D gene. The material sequenced was peripheral blood. The sequenced DNA is TGTGCCAGCAGCTTGGACGGTATCTCTGGAAACACCATATATTTT. It specifies CASSLDGISGNTIYF.